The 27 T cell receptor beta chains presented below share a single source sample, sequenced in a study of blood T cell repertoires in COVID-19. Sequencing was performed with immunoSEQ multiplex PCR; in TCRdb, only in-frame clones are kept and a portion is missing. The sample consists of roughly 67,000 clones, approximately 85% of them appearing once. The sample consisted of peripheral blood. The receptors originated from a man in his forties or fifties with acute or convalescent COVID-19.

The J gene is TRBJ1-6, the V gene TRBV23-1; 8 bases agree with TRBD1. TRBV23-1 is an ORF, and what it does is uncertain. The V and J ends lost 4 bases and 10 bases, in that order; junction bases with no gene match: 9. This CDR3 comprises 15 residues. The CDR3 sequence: CASSPVTGARSPLHF. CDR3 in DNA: TGCGCCAGCAGTCCAGTGACAGGGGCGAGGTCACCCCTCCACTTT.

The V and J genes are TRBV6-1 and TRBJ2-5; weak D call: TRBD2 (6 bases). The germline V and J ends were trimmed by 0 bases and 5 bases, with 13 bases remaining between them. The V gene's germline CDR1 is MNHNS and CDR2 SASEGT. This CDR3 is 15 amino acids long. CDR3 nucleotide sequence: TGTGCCAGCAGTGAAGCGCAAGGTGGGAGGGAGACCCAGTACTTC. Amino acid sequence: CASSEAQGGRETQYF.

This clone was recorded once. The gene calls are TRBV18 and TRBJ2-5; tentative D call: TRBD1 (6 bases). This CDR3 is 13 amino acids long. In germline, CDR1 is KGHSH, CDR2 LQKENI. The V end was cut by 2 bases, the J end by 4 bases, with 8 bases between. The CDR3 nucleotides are TGTGCCAGCTCACCAGAACAGGGAGAGACCCAGTACTTC. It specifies CASSPEQGETQYF.

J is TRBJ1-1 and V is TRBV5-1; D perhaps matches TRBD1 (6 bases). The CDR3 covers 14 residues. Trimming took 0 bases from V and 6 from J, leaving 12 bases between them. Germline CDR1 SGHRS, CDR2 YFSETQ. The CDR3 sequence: CASSLAAGVPEAFF. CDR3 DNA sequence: TGCGCCAGCAGCTTGGCCGCAGGGGTCCCTGAAGCTTTCTTT.

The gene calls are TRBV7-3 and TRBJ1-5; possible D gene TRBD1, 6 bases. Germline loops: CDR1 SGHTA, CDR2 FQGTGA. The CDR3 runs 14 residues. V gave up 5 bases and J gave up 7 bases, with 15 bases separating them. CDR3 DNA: TGTGCCAGCAGCCCCAAACAGGGCGACCAGCCCCAGCATTTT. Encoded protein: CASSPKQGDQPQHF.

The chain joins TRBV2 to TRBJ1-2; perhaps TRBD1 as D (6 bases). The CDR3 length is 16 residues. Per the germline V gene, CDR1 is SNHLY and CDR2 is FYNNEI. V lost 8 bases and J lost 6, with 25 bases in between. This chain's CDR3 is CASGRSLTGARHGYTF. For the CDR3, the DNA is TGTGCCAGCGGCAGATCTCTGACAGGCGCCCGTCATGGCTACACCTTC. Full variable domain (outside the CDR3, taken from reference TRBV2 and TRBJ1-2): EPEVTQTPSHQVTQMGQEVILRCVPISNHLYFYWYRQILGQKVEFLVSFYNNEISEKSEIFDDQFSVERPDGSNFTLKIRSTKLEDSAMYFCASGRSLTGARHGYTFGSGTRLTVV.

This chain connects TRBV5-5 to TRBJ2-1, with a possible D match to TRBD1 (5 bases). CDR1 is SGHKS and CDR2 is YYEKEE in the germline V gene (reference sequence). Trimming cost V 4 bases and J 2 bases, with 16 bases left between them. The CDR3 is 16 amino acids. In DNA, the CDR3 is TGTGCCAGCAGCGTGGGGTTGGGGCCTGCCTACAATGAGCAGTTCTTC. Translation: CASSVGLGPAYNEQFF.

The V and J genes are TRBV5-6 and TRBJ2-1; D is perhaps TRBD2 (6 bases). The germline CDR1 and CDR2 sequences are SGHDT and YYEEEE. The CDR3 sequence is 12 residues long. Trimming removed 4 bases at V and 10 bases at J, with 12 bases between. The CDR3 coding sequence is TGTGCCAGCAGCAGAGGGAGGAAAGAGCAGTTCTTC. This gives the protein CASSRGRKEQFF.

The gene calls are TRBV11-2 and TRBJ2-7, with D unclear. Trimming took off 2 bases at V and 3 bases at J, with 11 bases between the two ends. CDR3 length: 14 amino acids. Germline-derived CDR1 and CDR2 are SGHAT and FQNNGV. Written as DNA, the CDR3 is TGTGCCAGCAGCTTAAACCGATACAACTACGAGCAGTACGTC. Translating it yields CASSLNRYNYEQYV.

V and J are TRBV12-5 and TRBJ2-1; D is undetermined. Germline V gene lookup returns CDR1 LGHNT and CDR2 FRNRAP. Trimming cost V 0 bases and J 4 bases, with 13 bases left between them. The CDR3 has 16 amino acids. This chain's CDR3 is CASGLVDLGHYNEQFF. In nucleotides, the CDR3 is TGTGCTAGTGGTTTGGTCGACTTAGGTCATTACAATGAGCAGTTCTTC. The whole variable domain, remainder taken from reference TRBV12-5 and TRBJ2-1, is DARVTQTPRHKVTEMGQEVTMRCQPILGHNTVFWYRQTMMQGLELLAYFRNRAPLDDSGMPKDRFSAEMPDATLATLKIQPSEPRDSAVYFCASGLVDLGHYNEQFFGPGTRLTVL.

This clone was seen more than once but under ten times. CDR3 amino acids: CASSIPGTGRRNEQFF. CDR3 sequence (DNA): TGTGCCAGTAGTATCCCCGGGACAGGAAGACGCAATGAGCAGTTCTTC. The chain couples TRBV19 to TRBJ2-1, with 8 positions matching TRBD1. J was trimmed by 6 bases and V by 3 bases; bases with no gene match: 10. CDR3 length: 16 amino acids. The germline gives CDR1 LNHDA, CDR2 SQIVND (reference sequence).

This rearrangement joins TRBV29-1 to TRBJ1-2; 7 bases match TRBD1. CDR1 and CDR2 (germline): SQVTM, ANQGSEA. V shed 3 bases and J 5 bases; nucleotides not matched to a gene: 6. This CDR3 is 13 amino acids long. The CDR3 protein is CSVERGLGYGYTF. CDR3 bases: TGCAGCGTTGAGAGGGGGCTCGGGTATGGCTACACCTTC. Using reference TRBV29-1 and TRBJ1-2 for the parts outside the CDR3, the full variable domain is SAVISQKPSRDICQRGTSLTIQCQVDSQVTMMFWYRQQPGQSLTLIATANQGSEATYESGFVIDKFPISRPNLTFSTLTVSNMSPEDSSIYLCSVERGLGYGYTFGSGTRLTVV.

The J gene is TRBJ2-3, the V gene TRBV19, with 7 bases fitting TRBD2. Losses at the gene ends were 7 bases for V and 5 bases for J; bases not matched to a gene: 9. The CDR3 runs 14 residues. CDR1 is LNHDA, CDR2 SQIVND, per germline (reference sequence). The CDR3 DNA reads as TGTGCCAGTACCCCTACTAGCGCAGTAGATACGCAGTATTTT. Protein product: CASTPTSAVDTQYF.

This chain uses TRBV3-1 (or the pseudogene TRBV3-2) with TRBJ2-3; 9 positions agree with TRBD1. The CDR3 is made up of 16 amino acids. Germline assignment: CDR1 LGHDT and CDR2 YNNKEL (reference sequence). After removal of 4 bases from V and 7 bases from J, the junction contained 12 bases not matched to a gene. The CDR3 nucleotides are TGTGCCAGCAGCCGGTTGGGACAGGGAGGACCTAATACGCAGTATTTT. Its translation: CASSRLGQGGPNTQYF.

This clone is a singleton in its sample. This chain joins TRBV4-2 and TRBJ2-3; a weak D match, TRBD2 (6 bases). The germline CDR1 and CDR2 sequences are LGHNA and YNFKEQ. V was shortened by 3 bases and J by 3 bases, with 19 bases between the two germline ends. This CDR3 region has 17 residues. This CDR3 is CASSQERPGTVTDTQYF. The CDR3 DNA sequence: TGTGCCAGCAGCCAGGAACGTCCCGGGACTGTTACAGATACGCAGTATTTT.

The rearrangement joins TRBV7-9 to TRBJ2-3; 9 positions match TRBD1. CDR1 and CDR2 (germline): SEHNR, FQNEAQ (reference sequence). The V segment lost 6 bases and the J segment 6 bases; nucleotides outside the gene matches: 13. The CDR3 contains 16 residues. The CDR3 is CASRGTGTGMVDTQYF. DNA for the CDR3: TGTGCCAGCAGGGGGACCGGGACAGGGATGGTCGATACGCAGTATTTT.

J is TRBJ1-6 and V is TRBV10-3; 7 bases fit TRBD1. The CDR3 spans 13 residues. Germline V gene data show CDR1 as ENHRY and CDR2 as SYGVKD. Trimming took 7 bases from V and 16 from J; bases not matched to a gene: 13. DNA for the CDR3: TGTGCCATCAACCCCGATCCGGGACAGCGGCTCCACTTT. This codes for CAINPDPGQRLHF.

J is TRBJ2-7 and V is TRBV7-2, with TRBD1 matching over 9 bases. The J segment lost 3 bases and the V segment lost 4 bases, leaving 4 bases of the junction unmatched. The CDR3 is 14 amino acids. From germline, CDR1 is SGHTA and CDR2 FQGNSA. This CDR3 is CASSSSGQGYEQYF. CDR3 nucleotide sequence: TGTGCCAGCAGCTCCTCGGGACAGGGCTACGAGCAGTACTTC.

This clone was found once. Here the CDR3 DNA reads TGTGCCAGCAGCCCACGGCCTAGCGGGGGCCCCTCTGAGCAGTACGTC. Translation gives CASSPRPSGGPSEQYV. V is TRBV5-4 and J is TRBJ2-7; the match to TRBD2 covers 10 bases. V lost 4 bases, J lost 7 bases, and 14 bases stayed unmatched. The length of the CDR3 is 16 residues. Looked up from germline, CDR1 is SGHNT and CDR2 is YYREEE (reference sequence).

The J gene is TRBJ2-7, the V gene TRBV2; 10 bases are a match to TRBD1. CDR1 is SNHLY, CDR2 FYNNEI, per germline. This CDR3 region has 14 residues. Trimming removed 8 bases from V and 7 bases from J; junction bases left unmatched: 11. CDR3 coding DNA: TGTGCCAGCTCAATGACAGGGGGCGCGGGGGAGCAGTACTTC. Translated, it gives CASSMTGGAGEQYF. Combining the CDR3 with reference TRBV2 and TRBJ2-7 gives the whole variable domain EPEVTQTPSHQVTQMGQEVILRCVPISNHLYFYWYRQILGQKVEFLVSFYNNEISEKSEIFDDQFSVERPDGSNFTLKIRSTKLEDSAMYFCASSMTGGAGEQYFGPGTRLTVT.

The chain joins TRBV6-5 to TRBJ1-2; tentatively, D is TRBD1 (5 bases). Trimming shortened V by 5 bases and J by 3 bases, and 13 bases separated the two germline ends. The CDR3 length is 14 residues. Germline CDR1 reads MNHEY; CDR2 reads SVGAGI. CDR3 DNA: TGTGCCAGCAGTATCAGGGAAGGGGACTATGGCTACACCTTC. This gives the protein CASSIREGDYGYTF.

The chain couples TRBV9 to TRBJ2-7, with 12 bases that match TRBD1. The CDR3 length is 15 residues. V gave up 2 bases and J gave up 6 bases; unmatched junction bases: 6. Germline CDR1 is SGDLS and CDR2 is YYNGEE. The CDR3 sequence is CASSVSGTGGAEQYF. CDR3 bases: TGTGCCAGCAGCGTTTCCGGGACAGGGGGCGCCGAGCAGTACTTC.

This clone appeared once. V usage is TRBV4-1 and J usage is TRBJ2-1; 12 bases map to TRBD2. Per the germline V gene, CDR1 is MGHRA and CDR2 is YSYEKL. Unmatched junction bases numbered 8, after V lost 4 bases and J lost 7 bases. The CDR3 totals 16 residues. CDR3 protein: CASSRLLAGGLNEQFF. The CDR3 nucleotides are TGCGCCAGCAGCCGCCTTCTAGCGGGGGGGTTGAATGAGCAGTTCTTC.

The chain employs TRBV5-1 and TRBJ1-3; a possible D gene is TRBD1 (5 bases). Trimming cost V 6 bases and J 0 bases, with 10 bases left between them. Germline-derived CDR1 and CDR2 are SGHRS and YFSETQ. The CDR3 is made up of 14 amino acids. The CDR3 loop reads CASTHGGSGNTIYF. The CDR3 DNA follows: TGCGCCAGCACCCACGGGGGCTCTGGAAACACCATATATTTT.

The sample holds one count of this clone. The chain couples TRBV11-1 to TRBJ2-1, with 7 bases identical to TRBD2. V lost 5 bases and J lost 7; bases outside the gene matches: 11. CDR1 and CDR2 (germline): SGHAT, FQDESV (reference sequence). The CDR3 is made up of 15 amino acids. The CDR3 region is CASSPGLGGMNEQFF. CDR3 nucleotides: TGTGCCAGCAGCCCTGGTTTGGGAGGGATGAATGAGCAGTTCTTC.

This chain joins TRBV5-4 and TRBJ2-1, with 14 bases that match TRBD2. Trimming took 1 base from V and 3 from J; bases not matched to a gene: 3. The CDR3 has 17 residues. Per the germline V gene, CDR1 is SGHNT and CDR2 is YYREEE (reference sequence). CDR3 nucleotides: TGTGCCAGCAGCTTGAGACTAGCGGGGGGGCACTACAATGAGCAGTTCTTC. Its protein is CASSLRLAGGHYNEQFF.

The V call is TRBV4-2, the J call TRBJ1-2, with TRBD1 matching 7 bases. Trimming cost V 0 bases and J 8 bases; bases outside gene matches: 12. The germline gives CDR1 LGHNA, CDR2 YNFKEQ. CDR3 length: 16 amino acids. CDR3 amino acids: CASSQEDRATYKGYTF. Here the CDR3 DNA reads TGTGCCAGCAGCCAAGAAGACAGGGCAACCTATAAAGGCTACACCTTC.